There are a few counts of the clone carrying this T cell receptor (beta chain). Its specificity is not known. The PCR contained 60 Vbeta and 13 Jbeta primers. Clones were read by immunoSEQ multiplex PCR, and TCRdb kept only the in-frame ones, dropping some. This table has roughly 96,000 clones, about four fifths appearing once. The length of the CDR3 is 13 residues. The germline V and J ends were trimmed by 3 bases and 5 bases, with 9 bases remaining between them. Germline lookup yields CDR1 SGHNT and CDR2 YYREEE (reference sequence). This record belongs to a study of cytomegalovirus exposure and HLA in healthy donors. Notes on the study in general: In a later analysis, several top co-occurrence clusters appeared linked to parvovirus B19, influenza, CMV and Epstein-Barr virus.

This sequence joins TRBV5-4 and TRBJ2-1, with a possible D match to TRBD2 (5 bases). Sequenced sample: PBMCs. The receptor was isolated from a female donor in good health and CMV-seropositive. CDR3 loop: CASSSTRNNEQFF. The CDR3, as DNA: TGTGCCAGCAGCTCTACTAGAAACAATGAGCAGTTCTTC. Drawing the rest from reference TRBV5-4 and TRBJ2-1, the complete variable domain is ETGVTQSPTHLIKTRGQQVTLRCSSQSGHNTVSWYQQALGQGPQFIFQYYREEENGRGNFPPRFSGLQFPNYSSELNVNALELDDSALYLCASSSTRNNEQFFGPGTRLTVL.